These T cell receptor beta chains were read from a single sample in a study of T cell responses to AZD1222 COVID-19 vaccine. Clones were sequenced by immunoSEQ multiplex PCR, and TCRdb holds only the in-frame ones, with some missing. Among over 75,000 clones listed, 75% to 90% were seen once. The sequencing here drew on peripheral blood, taken on day 0 of AZD1222 vaccination. The receptors were sampled from an adult in good health. Each CDR3 is given with its conserved first and last residue.

>TRBV5-1
CASSPGTTFPQYF
>TRBV4-3
CASSQVSPGDYEQYF
>TRBV3-1/TRBV3-2
CASSRTGGSTEAFF
>TRBV6-5
CASSYPRQGGKDTQYF
>TRBV18
CASSTTGTGTEKLFF
>TRBV19
CASSQGQDNTQYF
>TRBV4-1
CASSQGSAGQDYGYTF
>TRBV7-8
CASSLGSGVSYEQYF
>TRBV2
CASRPEYEQYF
>TRBV27
CASSPALASGGEQYF
>TRBV6-5
CASREGTNYGYTF
>TRBV10-3
CAISGGLNTEAFF
>TRBV2
CASSERSHEQYF
>TRBV7-9
CASSLESSGGNYGYTF
>TRBV7-8
CASSLGRSGATGTQYF
>TRBV18
CASSLIQAHSPLHF
>TRBV30
CAWRQHMNTEAFF
>TRBV5-1
CASSLGTGTYEQYF
>TRBV9
CASSVGGGLNYGYTF
>TRBV11-2
CASSLGEHNEKLFF
>TRBV7-3
CASSVHSGRNAGELFF
>TRBV6-1
CASSDGLAGIKNEQFF
>TRBV7-9
CASSAQGASEAFF
>TRBV6-2/TRBV6-3
CASSYATGSSYNSPLHF
>TRBV7-9
CASSWRGTEAFF
>TRBV29-1
CSAAGQLTGELFF
>TRBV11-2
CASSFAAGNSPLHF
>TRBV30
CAWSEYQETQYF
>TRBV5-1
CASSLAVQIPDTQYF
>TRBV19
CASSIPWEPQHF
>TRBV29-1
CSVPGLVNTGELFF
>TRBV3-1/TRBV3-2
CASSHLAGGLETQYF
>TRBV19
CASSGQKRETQYF
>TRBV6-5
CASSYGPFSNQPQHF
>TRBV7-3
CASSPPSTYEQYF
>TRBV10-3
CAISGAGGPYEQYF
>TRBV6-4
CASSDSLEVGELFF
>TRBV6-2/TRBV6-3
CASSPPGKVYGYTF
>TRBV5-1
CASSYSGTTNYGYTF
>TRBV7-3
CASSSSGGHTDTQYF
>TRBV24-1
CATSGVTGNEQFF
>TRBV3-1/TRBV3-2
CASSRGGGTYTEAFF
>TRBV4-1
CASSMGLGYEQYF